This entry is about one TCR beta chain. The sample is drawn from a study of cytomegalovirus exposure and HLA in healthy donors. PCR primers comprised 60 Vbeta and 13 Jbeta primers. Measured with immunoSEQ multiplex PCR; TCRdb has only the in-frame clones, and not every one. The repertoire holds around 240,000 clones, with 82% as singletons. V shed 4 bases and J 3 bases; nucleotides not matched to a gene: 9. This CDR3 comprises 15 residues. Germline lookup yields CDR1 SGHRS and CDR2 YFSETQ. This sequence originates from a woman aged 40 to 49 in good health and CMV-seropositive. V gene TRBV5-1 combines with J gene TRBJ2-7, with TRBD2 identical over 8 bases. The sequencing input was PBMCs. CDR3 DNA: TGCGCCAGCAGCATCGATGAGCGGGGGAACTACGAGCAGTACTTC. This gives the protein CASSIDERGNYEQYF.